This T cell receptor (beta chain) was captured in a study of T cells in localized non-small cell lung cancer. Points from the study as a whole: Peak T cell clonality was found in uninvolved adjacent lung, exceeding tumor. Adjacent lung exhibited a median of about 50 among the 100 most abundant tumor clones. Increased T cell density in blood showed an association with longer overall survival. One tumor region alone was sequenced, and heterogeneity therefore remains possible.

In the case of this clone: What it recognizes is unknown.

Clones were read by immunoSEQ multiplex PCR, and TCRdb kept only the in-frame ones, dropping some. This table holds 20,000 to 25,000 clones, approximately 90% found once. The CDR3 loop spans 17 amino acids. Germline V gene data show CDR1 as SGDLS and CDR2 as YYNGEE. The V gene lost 4 bases and the J gene lost 0 bases, with 20 bases spanning the gap. The TCR originated in a man between 40 and 70 years old with stage II lung adenocarcinoma. The source was PBMCs, collected before any cancer treatment. The chain uses TRBV9 and TRBJ2-7; D is uncertain. The CDR3 region is CASSSWVLGRSSYEQYF. The CDR3 nucleotides read TGTGCCAGCAGCTCCTGGGTCCTCGGAAGGAGCTCCTACGAGCAGTACTTC.